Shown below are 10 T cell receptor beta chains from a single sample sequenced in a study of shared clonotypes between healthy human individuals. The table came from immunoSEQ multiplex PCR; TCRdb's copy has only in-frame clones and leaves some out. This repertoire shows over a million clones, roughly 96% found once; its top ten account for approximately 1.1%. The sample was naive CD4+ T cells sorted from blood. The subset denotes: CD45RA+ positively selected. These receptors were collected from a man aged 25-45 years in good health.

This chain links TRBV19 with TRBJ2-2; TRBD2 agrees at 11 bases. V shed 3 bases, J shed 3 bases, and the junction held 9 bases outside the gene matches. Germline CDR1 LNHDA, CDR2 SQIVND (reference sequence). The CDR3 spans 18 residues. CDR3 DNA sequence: TGTGCCAGTAGTATTGGGTCACTAGCGGGAGAATACACCGGGGAGCTGTTTTTT. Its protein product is CASSIGSLAGEYTGELFF.

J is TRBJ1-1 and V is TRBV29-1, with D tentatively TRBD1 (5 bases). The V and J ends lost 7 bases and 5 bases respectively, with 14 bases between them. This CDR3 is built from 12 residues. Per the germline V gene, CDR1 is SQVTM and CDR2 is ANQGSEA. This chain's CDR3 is CSATEGRTEAFF. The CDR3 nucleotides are TGCAGCGCCACTGAGGGGCGGACTGAAGCTTTCTTT.

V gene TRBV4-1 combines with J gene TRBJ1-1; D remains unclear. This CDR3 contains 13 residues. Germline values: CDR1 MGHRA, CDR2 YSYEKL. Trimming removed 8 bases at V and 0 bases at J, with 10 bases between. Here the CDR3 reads CASRGSLNTEAFF. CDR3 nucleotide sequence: TGCGCCAGCCGGGGATCTCTGAACACTGAAGCTTTCTTT.

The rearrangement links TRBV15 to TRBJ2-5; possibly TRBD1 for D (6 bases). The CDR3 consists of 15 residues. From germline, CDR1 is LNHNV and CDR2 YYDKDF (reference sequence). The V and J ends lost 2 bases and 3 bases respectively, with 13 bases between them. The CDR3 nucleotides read TGTGCCACCAGCAGAAGTTGGAACAGGGAAGAGACCCAGTACTTC. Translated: CATSRSWNREETQYF.

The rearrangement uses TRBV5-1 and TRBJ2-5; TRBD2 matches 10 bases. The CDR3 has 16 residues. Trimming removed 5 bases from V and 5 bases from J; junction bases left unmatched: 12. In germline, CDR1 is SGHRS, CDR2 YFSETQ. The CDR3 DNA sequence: TGCGCCAGCAGGAGCGGGAGGGCCTATCGCTTCGAGACCCAGTACTTC. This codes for CASRSGRAYRFETQYF.

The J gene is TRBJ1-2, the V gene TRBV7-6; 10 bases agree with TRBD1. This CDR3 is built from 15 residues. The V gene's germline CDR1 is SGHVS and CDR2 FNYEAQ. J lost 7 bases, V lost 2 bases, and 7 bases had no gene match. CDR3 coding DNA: TGTGCCAGCAGCTTAACCGACGGGACAGGGGTTGGCTACACCTTC. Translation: CASSLTDGTGVGYTF. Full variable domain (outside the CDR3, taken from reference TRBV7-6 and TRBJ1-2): GAGVSQSPRYKVTKRGQDVALRCDPISGHVSLYWYRQALGQGPEFLTYFNYEAQQDKSGLPNDRFSAERPEGSISTLTIQRTEQRDSAMYRCASSLTDGTGVGYTFGSGTRLTVV.

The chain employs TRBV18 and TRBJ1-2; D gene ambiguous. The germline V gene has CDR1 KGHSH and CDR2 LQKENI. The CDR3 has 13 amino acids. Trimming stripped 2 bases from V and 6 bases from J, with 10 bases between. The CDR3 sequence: CASSPLDGDGYTF. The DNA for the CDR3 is TGTGCCAGCTCACCATTGGACGGCGATGGCTACACCTTC.

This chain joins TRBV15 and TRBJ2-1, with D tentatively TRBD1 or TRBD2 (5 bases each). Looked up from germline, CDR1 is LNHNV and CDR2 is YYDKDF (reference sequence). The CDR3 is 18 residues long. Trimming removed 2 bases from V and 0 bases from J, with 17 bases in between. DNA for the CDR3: TGTGCCACCAGCAGAAACCCGGGACCGATTAGCTCCTACAATGAGCAGTTCTTC. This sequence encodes CATSRNPGPISSYNEQFF.

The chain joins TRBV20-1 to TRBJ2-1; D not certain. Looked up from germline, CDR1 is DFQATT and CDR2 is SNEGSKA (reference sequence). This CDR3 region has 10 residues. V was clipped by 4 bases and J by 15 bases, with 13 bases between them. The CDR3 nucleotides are TGCAGTGCTATGTATCTCGTTGGGTTCTTC. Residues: CSAMYLVGFF.

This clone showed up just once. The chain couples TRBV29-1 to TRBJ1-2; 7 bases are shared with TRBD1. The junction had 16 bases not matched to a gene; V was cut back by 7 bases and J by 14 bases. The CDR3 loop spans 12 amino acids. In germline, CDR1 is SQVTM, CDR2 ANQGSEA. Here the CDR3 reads CSASGGAGSRTF. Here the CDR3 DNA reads TGCAGCGCCTCAGGGGGGGCCGGGAGTAGGACCTTC. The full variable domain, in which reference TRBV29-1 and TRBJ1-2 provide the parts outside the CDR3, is SAVISQKPSRDICQRGTSLTIQCQVDSQVTMMFWYRQQPGQSLTLIATANQGSEATYESGFVIDKFPISRPNLTFSTLTVSNMSPEDSSIYLCSASGGAGSRTFGSGTRLTVV.